This T cell receptor (beta chain) derives from a study of T cells in localized non-small cell lung cancer. General observations from the study: Paired adjacent lung recovered a median approximately 57 of the top 100 tumor clones.

Of note for this clone: No antigen is known for it.

V was clipped by 0 bases and J by 0 bases; unmatched bases: 5. This CDR3 has 16 residues. Per germline, CDR1 MNHEY and CDR2 SMNVEV (reference sequence). The assay was immunoSEQ multiplex PCR, and TCRdb's table has in-frame clones only and misses some. The sample lists around 64,000 clones, about 89% occurring once. The sample here was peripheral blood, taken before any cancer treatment. This TCR was recovered from a man aged 40 to 69 with stage I lung adenocarcinoma. The genes are TRBV27 and TRBJ2-7; 7 bases are shared with TRBD2. For the CDR3, the DNA is TGTGCCAGCAGTTTATCGGGTAGCGGGTTCTCCTACGAGCAGTACTTC. It specifies CASSLSGSGFSYEQYF.